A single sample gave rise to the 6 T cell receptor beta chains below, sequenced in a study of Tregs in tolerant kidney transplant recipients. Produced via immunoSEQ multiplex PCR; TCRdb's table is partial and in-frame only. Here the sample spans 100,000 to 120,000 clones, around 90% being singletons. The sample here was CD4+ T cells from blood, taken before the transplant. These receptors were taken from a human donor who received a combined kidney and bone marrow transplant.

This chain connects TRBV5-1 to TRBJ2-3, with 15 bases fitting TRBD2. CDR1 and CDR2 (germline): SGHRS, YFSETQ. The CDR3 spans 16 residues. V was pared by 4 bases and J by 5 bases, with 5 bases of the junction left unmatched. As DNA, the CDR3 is TGCGCCAGCAGCAACGGACTAGCGGGGGGGCAAGATACGCAGTATTTT. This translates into CASSNGLAGGQDTQYF.

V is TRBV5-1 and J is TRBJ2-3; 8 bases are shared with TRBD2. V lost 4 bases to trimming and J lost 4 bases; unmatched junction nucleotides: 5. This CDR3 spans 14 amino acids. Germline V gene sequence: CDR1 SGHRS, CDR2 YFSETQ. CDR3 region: CASSLSGGPDTQYF. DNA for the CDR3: TGCGCCAGCAGCCTGAGCGGGGGTCCAGATACGCAGTATTTT.

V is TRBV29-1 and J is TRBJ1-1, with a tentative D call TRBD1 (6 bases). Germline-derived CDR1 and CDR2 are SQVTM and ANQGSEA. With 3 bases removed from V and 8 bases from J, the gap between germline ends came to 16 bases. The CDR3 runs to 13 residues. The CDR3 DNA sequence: TGCAGCGTTGAGGGGCGGGGGGCAAAGGAAGCTTTCTTT. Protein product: CSVEGRGAKEAFF.

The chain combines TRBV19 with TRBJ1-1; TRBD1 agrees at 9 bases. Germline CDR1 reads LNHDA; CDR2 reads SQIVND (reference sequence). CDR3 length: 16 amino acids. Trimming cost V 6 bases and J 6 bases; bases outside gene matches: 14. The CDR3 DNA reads TGTGCCAGTAGCAACGTTATTGGACAGGGGCCCGCTGAAGCTTTCTTT. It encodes CASSNVIGQGPAEAFF.

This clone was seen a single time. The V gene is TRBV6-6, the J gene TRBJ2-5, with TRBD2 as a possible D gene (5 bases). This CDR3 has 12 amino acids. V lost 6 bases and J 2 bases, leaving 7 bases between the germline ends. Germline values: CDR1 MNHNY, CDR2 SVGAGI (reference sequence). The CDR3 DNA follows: TGTGCCAGCAGCGGGGAGCAAGAGACCCAGTACTTC. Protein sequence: CASSGEQETQYF.

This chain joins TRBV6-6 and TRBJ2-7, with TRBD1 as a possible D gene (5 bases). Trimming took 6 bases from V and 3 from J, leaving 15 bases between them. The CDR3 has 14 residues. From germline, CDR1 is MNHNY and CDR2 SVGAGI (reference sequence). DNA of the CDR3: TGTGCCAGCAGAGACGGACGGACACACTACGAGCAGTACTTC. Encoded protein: CASRDGRTHYEQYF.